The rows below give T cell receptor beta chains drawn from one sample of a study of spatial heterogeneity in lung cancer. TCRdb re-derived calls from the 5' RACE reads in MiXCR, one entry per CDR3 protein. Among around 2,700 distinct CDR3 sequences listed, about 6% were seen once. Sequencing was performed on lung tumor tissue, taken at surgery. The receptors originated from a male donor with early-stage non-small cell lung cancer. CDR3s include the opening cysteine and the closing phenylalanine or tryptophan. D genes are given only for firm matches. Expanded clones are given a class, and other clones once, few, many or no size at all.

TRBJ2-3,TRBV12-3/TRBV12-4,medium-sized,TRBD2,CASSLTSGRIIADTQYF,TGTGCCAGCAGTTTGACTAGCGGGAGAATCATCGCAGATACGCAGTATTTT
TRBJ2-2,TRBV5-1,-,TRBD1,CASSLVPDRVVTGELFF,TGCGCCAGCAGCTTGGTTCCTGACAGGGTGGTCACCGGGGAGCTGTTTTTT
TRBJ2-5,TRBV19,medium-sized,-,CASSRGDTGETQYF,TGTGCCAGTAGTAGAGGGGACACTGGGGAGACCCAGTACTTC
TRBJ2-1,TRBV5-6,-,-,CASSLDRKFSTYNEQFF,TGTGCCAGCAGCTTGGACCGAAAGTTTAGCACCTACAATGAGCAGTTCTTC
TRBJ2-7,TRBV6-5,medium-sized,-,CASTSRQGSSKQYF,TGTGCCAGCACCAGCCGGCAGGGGAGTTCCAAGCAGTACTTC
TRBJ2-7,TRBV28,few,TRBD1,CASSSSGTGGHEQYF,TGTGCCAGCAGTTCCTCCGGGACAGGGGGCCACGAGCAGTACTTC
TRBJ2-3,TRBV7-2,medium-sized,TRBD2,CASSGIAGGVVAQYF,TGTGCCAGCAGCGGAATTGCGGGAGGAGTCGTGGCGCAGTATTTT
TRBJ1-5,TRBV2,medium-sized,TRBD1,CASSEGQGEQPQHF,TGTGCCAGCAGTGAGGGACAGGGGGAACAGCCCCAGCATTTT
TRBJ2-5,TRBV28,medium-sized,-,CASRRGGETQYF,TGTGCCAGCAGAAGAGGGGGAGAGACCCAGTACTTC
TRBJ2-1,TRBV7-3,few,-,CASSAPGEGEQFF,TGTGCCAGCAGCGCCCCAGGGGAGGGTGAGCAGTTCTTC
TRBJ2-3,TRBV6-1,large,TRBD1,CASSEPGQGADTQYF,TGTGCCAGCAGTGAACCGGGACAGGGGGCGGATACGCAGTATTTT
TRBJ2-5,TRBV11-2,medium-sized,-,CASSLHTPRDSQETQYF,TGTGCCAGCAGCTTACACACCCCGCGGGACAGTCAGGAGACCCAGTACTTC
TRBJ2-1,TRBV12-3/TRBV12-4,large,TRBD2,CASSSTALDLLAGIVNEQFF,TGTGCCAGCAGTTCTACCGCCTTAGATTTACTAGCGGGGATCGTCAATGAGCAGTTCTTC
TRBJ2-1,TRBV24-1,medium-sized,TRBD1,CATSDYGQGGGEQFF,TGTGCCACCAGTGATTACGGACAGGGAGGAGGTGAGCAGTTCTTC
TRBJ2-7,TRBV6-6,medium-sized,-,CASKDGTATKQYF,TGTGCCAGCAAGGACGGAACGGCTACGAAGCAGTACTTC
TRBJ2-1,TRBV5-1,few,-,CASSIGTATYNEQFF,TGCGCCAGCAGCATAGGGACGGCTACCTACAATGAGCAGTTCTTC
TRBJ2-7,TRBV7-9,medium-sized,-,CASSLAGPYEQYF,TGTGCCAGCAGCTTAGCCGGGCCCTACGAGCAGTACTTC
TRBJ2-7,TRBV20-1,-,TRBD1,CSAKGTGIIYEQYF,TGCAGTGCTAAAGGGACAGGGATCATCTACGAGCAGTACTTC
TRBJ2-7,TRBV10-3,medium-sized,-,CAMGRGNEQYF,TGTGCCATGGGGAGGGGGAACGAGCAGTACTTC
TRBJ2-3,TRBV28,medium-sized,-,CASWQRSTDTQYF,TGTGCCAGCTGGCAGCGGAGCACAGATACGCAGTATTTT
TRBJ2-7,TRBV6-1,many,TRBD1,CASSEKGASYEQYF,TGTGCCAGCAGTGAAAAGGGGGCCTCGTACGAGCAGTACTTC
TRBJ2-3,TRBV29-1,many,TRBD1,CSVVPYRGGGDTQYF,TGCAGCGTTGTTCCCTACAGGGGTGGTGGAGATACGCAGTATTTT
TRBJ2-1,TRBV6-2/TRBV6-3,medium-sized,TRBD2,CASEGLASNEQFF,TGTGCCAGCGAGGGACTAGCGTCCAATGAGCAGTTCTTC